A single sample gave rise to the 6 T cell receptor beta chains below, sequenced in a study of blood T cell repertoires in COVID-19. Libraries were prepared by immunoSEQ multiplex PCR; TCRdb keeps only in-frame clonotypes and omits some of them. The sample lists just over 300,000 clones, roughly 86% occurring once. The sequenced sample was PBMCs or T cells enriched from blood (not recorded which). Receptor source: a woman in her late teens or twenties who had recovered from COVID-19.

This sequence joins TRBV5-6 and TRBJ1-3; 7 positions agree with TRBD1. V lost 0 bases to trimming and J lost 0 bases; unmatched junction nucleotides: 3. The CDR3 contains 16 residues. Germline values: CDR1 SGHDT, CDR2 YYEEEE. CDR3 sequence reads: CASSLGTGRSGNTIYF. The CDR3 DNA follows: TGTGCCAGCAGCTTGGGGACAGGACGCTCTGGAAACACCATATATTTT. The variable domain in full, completed from reference TRBV5-6 and TRBJ1-3, reads DAGVTQSPTHLIKTRGQQVTLRCSPKSGHDTVSWYQQALGQGPQFIFQYYEEEERQRGNFPDRFSGHQFPNYSSELNVNALLLGDSALYLCASSLGTGRSGNTIYFGEGSWLTVV.

The CDR3 DNA follows: TGTGCCAGCAGCTTAGGTGCGGGGGTATACGAGCAGTACTTC. It codes for CASSLGAGVYEQYF. The V and J genes are TRBV11-2 and TRBJ2-7; TRBD2 agrees at 7 bases. The CDR3 spans 14 residues. V was pared by 1 base and J by 4 bases, with 4 bases of the junction left unmatched. Germline values: CDR1 SGHAT, CDR2 FQNNGV.

This chain connects TRBV12-3 or TRBV12-4 to TRBJ1-3; D unclear. V was clipped by 5 bases and J by 4 bases, with 9 bases between them. The length of the CDR3 is 13 residues. The CDR3, as DNA: TGTGCCAGCAGTCCAGGAACGGGAAACACCATATATTTT. Protein sequence: CASSPGTGNTIYF.

This chain joins TRBV28 and TRBJ1-1; D gene ambiguous. The CDR3 is 14 residues long. V dropped 2 bases and J dropped 4 bases, with 11 bases sitting between them. Per germline, CDR1 MDHEN and CDR2 SYDVKM. The CDR3 is CASSLRVRGTEAFF. The CDR3 DNA sequence: TGTGCCAGCAGTTTACGTGTTCGGGGCACTGAAGCTTTCTTT. Using reference TRBV28 and TRBJ1-1 for the parts outside the CDR3, the full variable domain is DVKVTQSSRYLVKRTGEKVFLECVQDMDHENMFWYRQDPGLGLRLIYFSYDVKMKEKGDIPEGYSVSREKKERFSLILESASTNQTSMYLCASSLRVRGTEAFFGQGTRLTVV.

The rearrangement joins TRBV12-3 or TRBV12-4 to TRBJ2-7; a possible D gene is TRBD2 (5 bases). The CDR3 runs 12 residues. V lost 3 bases and J lost 7, with 10 bases in between. The CDR3 reads CASSFAGWEQYF. The CDR3 DNA sequence: TGTGCCAGCAGTTTTGCGGGCTGGGAGCAGTACTTC.

The CDR3 DNA sequence: TGCAGTGCTAGTATGGGCGGGAGCTCAGCAAATACGCAGTATTTT. It codes for CSASMGGSSANTQYF. This rearrangement joins TRBV20-1 to TRBJ2-3; 7 bases are shared with TRBD2. Germline CDR1 is DFQATT and CDR2 is SNEGSKA (reference sequence). After removal of 3 bases from V and 7 bases from J, the junction contained 13 bases not matched to a gene. There are 15 residues in the CDR3.